This T cell receptor (beta chain) came from a study of a mutant IDH1 vaccine in newly diagnosed glioma. TCRdb's table, derived via immunoSEQ multiplex PCR, lists solely in-frame clones and lacks some. The repertoire consists of around 120,000 clones, with around 77% occurring once and the leading ten covering 4.5% to 7%. The CDR3 extends over 14 amino acids. Trimming took off 3 bases at V and 4 bases at J, with 13 bases between the two ends. Germline CDR1 reads SGHTA; CDR2 reads FQGNSA. Indicated time point: week 11, during vaccination. Doses comprised 300 ug of mutant IDH1 20-mer peptide each, plus topical imiquimod. Remarks on this clone: Its antigen is not identified.

V usage is TRBV7-2 and J usage is TRBJ2-7; a possible D gene is TRBD2 (6 bases). The sequenced sample was PBMCs, obtained from a glioma patient whose treatment included an IDH1 peptide vaccine. The receptor's source is a man aged 35 to 55 with glioma. The CDR3 sequence: CASSFGGILYEQYF. The CDR3 coding sequence is TGTGCCAGCAGCTTTGGGGGGATCCTATACGAGCAGTACTTC.